The 27 T cell receptor beta chains reported below all come from one sample, sequenced in a study of OX40 agonist ivuxolimab in advanced cancers. The repertoire was sequenced with immunoSEQ multiplex PCR; TCRdb's copy has only in-frame clones and lacks some. The sample carries tens of thousands of clones, approximately 86% recorded once. The input for sequencing was CD4+ or CD8+ T cells sorted from blood, taken in a trial of the OX40 agonist ivuxolimab. The origin of the receptors is an adult with an advanced solid tumor such as melanoma, head and neck, liver or kidney cancer.

The rearrangement links TRBV5-4 to TRBJ1-1; TRBD1 matches at 7 bases. After removal of 4 bases from V and 1 base from J, the junction contained 7 bases not matched to a gene. The CDR3 is 15 residues long. Germline CDR1 is SGHNT and CDR2 is YYREEE (reference sequence). CDR3: CASSDGTARNTEAFF. For the CDR3, the DNA is TGTGCCAGCAGCGACGGGACAGCCCGGAACACTGAAGCTTTCTTT.

The chain recombines TRBV5-4 with TRBJ2-1; the D gene could be TRBD1 or TRBD2 (5 bases each). CDR1 is SGHNT and CDR2 is YYREEE in the germline V gene (reference sequence). Deletions cut 4 bases from V and 7 bases from J, with 15 bases between. This CDR3 has 14 residues. CDR3 DNA: TGTGCCAGCAGCCAGGGAGTAGATGAGAATGAGCAGTTCTTC. Amino acids: CASSQGVDENEQFF. Complete variable domain (other parts from reference TRBV5-4 and TRBJ2-1): ETGVTQSPTHLIKTRGQQVTLRCSSQSGHNTVSWYQQALGQGPQFIFQYYREEENGRGNFPPRFSGLQFPNYSSELNVNALELDDSALYLCASSQGVDENEQFFGPGTRLTVL.

The chain has TRBV11-2 and TRBJ2-7; 13 bases fit TRBD2. Germline loops: CDR1 SGHAT, CDR2 FQNNGV. This CDR3 spans 16 amino acids. Unmatched junction bases numbered 10, after V lost 5 bases and J lost 6 bases. Here the CDR3 reads CASSPPGLAGVGEQYF. The CDR3 bases are TGTGCCAGCAGCCCACCAGGACTAGCGGGAGTTGGCGAGCAGTACTTC.

There are a few counts of this clone. The CDR3 spells CASSLPNLGDEQYF. In DNA, the CDR3 is TGTGCCAGCAGTCTTCCAAATCTTGGCGACGAGCAGTACTTC. The chain combines TRBV2 with TRBJ2-7; D gene uncertain. This CDR3 is 14 amino acids long. Germline CDR1 SNHLY, CDR2 FYNNEI. The ends were cut back, 5 bases at V and 5 bases at J, with 16 bases in the middle.

The chain employs TRBV4-3 and TRBJ2-7; 9 bases agree with TRBD1. Unmatched junction bases numbered 4, after V lost 4 bases and J lost 0 bases. CDR1 LGHNA and CDR2 YSLEER come from the germline V gene. This CDR3 is 15 amino acids long. The CDR3 DNA is TGCGCCAGCAGCCTAGGACAGGGGATCTCCTACGAGCAGTACTTC. Its protein is CASSLGQGISYEQYF.

The J gene is TRBJ2-7, the V gene TRBV29-1; 7 bases map to TRBD1. This CDR3 comprises 12 residues. Germline values: CDR1 SQVTM, CDR2 ANQGSEA. V lost 7 bases, J lost 1 base, and 4 bases stayed unmatched. The CDR3 sequence: CSALTGSYEQYF. Here the CDR3 DNA reads TGCAGCGCCCTGACAGGGTCCTACGAGCAGTACTTC.

V is TRBV6-4 and J is TRBJ2-3, with TRBD1 identical over 10 bases. This CDR3 contains 17 residues. Germline V gene data show CDR1 as MRHNA and CDR2 as SNTAGT. V lost 9 bases and J lost 0; bases outside the gene matches: 12. The CDR3 region is CARMDRGSTPSTDTQYF. The CDR3 bases are TGTGCCAGAATGGACAGGGGGTCTACACCAAGCACAGATACGCAGTATTTT.

For the CDR3, the DNA is TGTGCCAGCAGCCAAGAAGGGCCCAACTTTGGCGGGGGCTACAATGAGCAGTTCTTC. Protein sequence: CASSQEGPNFGGGYNEQFF. V usage is TRBV4-2 and J usage is TRBJ2-1; 7 bases align to TRBD2. The V gene end was trimmed by 0 bases and the J gene end by 3 bases; junction bases not matched to a gene: 14. Looked up from germline, CDR1 is LGHNA and CDR2 is YNFKEQ. The CDR3 sequence is 19 residues long.

The chain has TRBV27 and TRBJ2-3; TRBD2 matches at 9 bases. Per germline, CDR1 MNHEY and CDR2 SMNVEV (reference sequence). J gave up 2 bases and V 5 bases, and 11 bases lay outside the gene matches. This CDR3 is built from 17 residues. DNA of the CDR3: TGTGCCAGCAGTACCCTTACGGCGGGGGGGGTCACAGATACGCAGTATTTT. Its protein is CASSTLTAGGVTDTQYF.

This chain uses TRBV30 with TRBJ1-5; TRBD1 aligns across 7 bases. Germline V lookup: CDR1 GTSNPN, CDR2 SVGIG (reference sequence). The CDR3 consists of 17 residues. The V segment lost 3 bases and the J segment 0 bases; nucleotides outside the gene matches: 11. CDR3 in DNA: TGTGCCTGGAGAGGGGGGACAGCCCCTTATAGCAATCAGCCCCAGCATTTT. It encodes CAWRGGTAPYSNQPQHF.

The rearrangement links TRBV30 to TRBJ2-3; 8 nucleotides agree with TRBD1. V lost 2 bases to trimming and J lost 5 bases; unmatched junction nucleotides: 6. Looked up from germline, CDR1 is GTSNPN and CDR2 is SVGIG (reference sequence). The CDR3 runs to 14 residues. The DNA of the CDR3 is TGTGCCTGGAGTAACGGACAGGGTGGAGATACGCAGTATTTT. Its translation is CAWSNGQGGDTQYF.

V is TRBV7-6 and J is TRBJ2-1, with D uncertain. Germline lookup yields CDR1 SGHVS and CDR2 FNYEAQ. The CDR3 runs to 13 residues. Trimming stripped 3 bases from V and 8 bases from J, with 11 bases between. CDR3 sequence: CASSFNIMDEQFF. The DNA for the CDR3 is TGTGCCAGCAGCTTTAATATTATGGATGAGCAGTTCTTC.

The chain combines TRBV7-3 with TRBJ2-1, with 7 bases lining up with TRBD2. CDR3 length: 17 residues. Germline V CDR1 and CDR2: SGHTA, FQGTGA. The V segment lost 1 base and the J segment 2 bases; nucleotides outside the gene matches: 8. The CDR3 protein is CASSLSRSGAPYNEQFF. The CDR3, as DNA: TGTGCCAGCAGCTTAAGCCGCAGCGGGGCACCCTACAATGAGCAGTTCTTC.

The genes are TRBV19 and TRBJ1-2; D may be TRBD1 (5 bases). Looked up from germline, CDR1 is LNHDA and CDR2 is SQIVND (reference sequence). The CDR3 has 17 amino acids. Trimming removed 3 bases at V and 3 bases at J, with 20 bases between. This chain's CDR3 is CASSMPYRDAEDYGYTF. CDR3 DNA: TGTGCCAGTAGTATGCCCTACCGGGACGCAGAGGACTATGGCTACACCTTC.

In its sample, this clone was seen a few times. This rearrangement joins TRBV7-6 to TRBJ2-1, with D possibly matching TRBD2 (5 bases). V was clipped by 2 bases and J by 2 bases, with 10 bases between them. The germline V gene encodes CDR1 SGHVS and CDR2 FNYEAQ. This CDR3 contains 15 residues. CDR3 DNA sequence: TGTGCCAGCAGCTTATATAGCGACCCCTACAATGAGCAGTTCTTC. Protein product: CASSLYSDPYNEQFF.

V is TRBV4-3 and J is TRBJ2-2; D perhaps matches TRBD2 (6 bases). Germline V gene lookup returns CDR1 LGHNA and CDR2 YSLEER. CDR3 length equals 18 residues. Deletions cut 0 bases from V and 2 bases from J, with 16 bases between. CDR3: CASSQELVGLPNTGELFF. CDR3 sequence (DNA): TGCGCCAGCAGCCAAGAATTGGTTGGACTACCAAACACCGGGGAGCTGTTTTTT.

The chain combines TRBV5-5 with TRBJ2-2; 7 bases are shared with TRBD2. V gave up 0 bases and J gave up 4 bases; unmatched junction bases: 6. The CDR3 has 16 residues. Germline V gene data show CDR1 as SGHKS and CDR2 as YYEKEE (reference sequence). The CDR3 loop is CASSLEREVPTGELFF. The CDR3 DNA sequence: TGTGCCAGCAGCTTGGAACGGGAGGTCCCCACCGGGGAGCTGTTTTTT.

The chain recombines TRBV9 with TRBJ2-1; D uncertain. Trimming took off 1 base at V and 9 bases at J, with 11 bases between the two ends. This CDR3 spans 13 amino acids. Germline V gene sequence: CDR1 SGDLS, CDR2 YYNGEE. This CDR3 reads CASSVYEYSEQFF. The CDR3 DNA is TGTGCCAGCAGCGTATATGAGTATTCTGAGCAGTTCTTC.

The chain employs TRBV21-1 and TRBJ2-5; TRBD1 is the table's D call, not checked against the DNA. TRBV21-1 is classified as a pseudogene. The CDR3 sequence is 15 residues long. CDR3 region: CASSKRKQGTETQYF. The CDR3 nucleotides are TGTGCCAGCAGCAAAAGGAAACAGGGGACAGAGACCCAGTACTTC.

This clone appeared a few times. The J gene is TRBJ2-6, the V gene TRBV6-5; D is unclear. V was trimmed by 4 bases and J by 0 bases, leaving 7 bases between them. Looked up from germline, CDR1 is MNHEY and CDR2 is SVGAGI. There are 15 residues in the CDR3. The CDR3 loop is CASSSQDSGANVLTF. CDR3 DNA: TGTGCCAGCAGTTCGCAGGACTCTGGGGCCAACGTCCTGACTTTC.

This clone has only a few counts. This sequence joins TRBV10-3 and TRBJ2-2; no firm D call. This CDR3 spans 12 amino acids. Germline values: CDR1 ENHRY, CDR2 SYGVKD. V lost 10 bases to trimming and J lost 2 bases, with 8 bases between them. DNA for the CDR3: TGTGCCACCCTACTTAACACCGGGGAGCTGTTTTTT. This translates into CATLLNTGELFF.

The V call is TRBV29-1, the J call TRBJ1-3, with D possibly being TRBD1 (5 bases). The germline CDR1 and CDR2 sequences are SQVTM and ANQGSEA. The CDR3 covers 11 residues. CDR3 sequence: CTARVGNTIYF. The CDR3 bases are TGCACCGCCAGGGTAGGAAACACCATATATTTT.

About this clone itself: This sample also contains other DNA sequences that code for the same CDR3. The chain joins TRBV4-3 to TRBJ2-7; 8 nucleotides align to TRBD2. V lost 0 bases to trimming and J lost 3 bases; unmatched junction nucleotides: 7. CDR1 and CDR2 from the germline V gene are LGHNA and YSLEER. This CDR3 is built from 16 residues. CDR3: CASSQDLRGANYEQYF. CDR3 sequence (DNA): TGCGCCAGCAGCCAAGATCTGCGGGGGGCAAACTACGAGCAGTACTTC.

V gene TRBV7-5 combines with J gene TRBJ1-6; TRBD1, the D gene given by the table, was not confirmed from the DNA. TRBV7-5 is a pseudogene segment. This CDR3 has 17 amino acids. The CDR3 region is CARSTWTGGAYNSPLHF. CDR3 in DNA: TGTGCCAGAAGCACCTGGACAGGGGGCGCCTATAATTCACCCCTCCACTTT.

The rearrangement links TRBV6-9 to TRBJ1-1, with no clear D. Looked up from germline, CDR1 is MNHGY and CDR2 is SVAAGI. The CDR3 sequence is 15 residues long. With 5 bases removed from V and 0 bases from J, the gap between germline ends came to 13 bases. CDR3 loop: CASSPHGSLNTEAFF. The DNA for the CDR3 is TGTGCCAGCAGTCCCCACGGCAGCTTGAACACTGAAGCTTTCTTT.

The gene calls are TRBV21-1 and TRBJ1-5; the table calls TRBD1, which could not be checked here. TRBV21-1 is annotated as a pseudogene. The CDR3 is 16 residues long. The CDR3 DNA follows: TGTGCCAGCAGCGCGGGCCGGGACAGAGAAAATCAGCCCCAGCATTTT. Protein: CASSAGRDRENQPQHF.

This clone is deemed medium-sized. The rearrangement joins TRBV10-1 to TRBJ1-1; 11 nucleotides agree with TRBD1. V trimming: 2 bases; J trimming: 5 bases; junction bases outside the gene matches: 4. The germline gives CDR1 WNHNN, CDR2 SYGVQD (reference sequence). The CDR3 totals 15 residues. The CDR3 sequence: CASSEGQGARTEAFF. The CDR3 DNA reads as TGCGCCAGCAGTGAGGGACAGGGGGCGCGAACTGAAGCTTTCTTT.